A selection of T cell receptor beta chains follows, all from one sample in a study of blood T cell repertoires in COVID-19. Repertoires were generated with immunoSEQ multiplex PCR, while TCRdb's copy carries only in-frame clones and drops some. The table lists about 89,000 clones, 65% to 90% of them singletons. Sequencing input: peripheral blood. These TCRs come from a man older than 75 with active or convalescent COVID-19. The CDR3 runs from the conserved cysteine through the conserved F or W. The D gene is left open where the match is weak. Rows may omit the clone size; those that give it use once, few, many or a size class.

abundance	j_gene	d_gene	v_gene	CDR3aa	CDR3nt
NA	TRBJ1-1	NA	TRBV18	CASSPVMSGDTEAFF	TGTGCCAGCTCACCAGTCATGTCCGGGGACACTGAAGCTTTCTTT
NA	TRBJ1-1	NA	TRBV10-2	CASSDLGATAFF	TGCGCCAGCAGTGATTTGGGGGCGACAGCTTTCTTT
NA	TRBJ2-1	TRBD2	TRBV3-1/TRBV3-2	CASGFRLAGYNEQFF	TGTGCCAGCGGTTTCAGACTAGCGGGGTACAATGAGCAGTTCTTC
few	TRBJ1-2	NA	TRBV5-6	CASSLDRYLYGYTF	TGTGCCAGCAGCTTGGACAGATACCTCTATGGCTACACCTTC
NA	TRBJ1-5	NA	TRBV21-1	CASSSRRGAAQPQHF	TGTGCCAGCAGCTCAAGGCGGGGGGCGGCTCAGCCCCAGCATTTT
NA	TRBJ2-3	TRBD1	TRBV3-1/TRBV3-2	CASSQAVGWDRSTDTQYF	TGTGCCAGCAGCCAAGCGGTTGGATGGGACAGGAGCACAGATACGCAGTATTTT
NA	TRBJ2-5	NA	TRBV4-2	CASITGTLKTQYF	TGTGCCAGCATCACAGGGACGTTAAAGACCCAGTACTTC
NA	TRBJ2-1	TRBD2	TRBV30	CAWGRAGGRFEQFF	TGTGCCTGGGGTAGGGCGGGAGGAAGATTTGAGCAGTTCTTC
NA	TRBJ2-1	TRBD2	TRBV24-1	CATSDSGLAGGNEQFF	TGTGCCACCAGTGACTCGGGACTAGCGGGAGGCAATGAGCAGTTCTTC
NA	TRBJ2-7	TRBD1	TRBV12-3/TRBV12-4	CASSLGQVYEQYF	TGTGCCAGCAGTCTCGGACAGGTCTACGAGCAGTACTTC
NA	TRBJ2-2	TRBD1	TRBV10-3	CAISERPGQGNTGELFF	TGTGCCATCAGTGAAAGACCGGGACAGGGGAACACCGGGGAGCTGTTTTTT
NA	TRBJ1-5	NA	TRBV19	CASSIPPGSNQPQHF	TGTGCCAGTAGTATCCCGCCAGGAAGCAATCAGCCCCAGCATTTT
once	TRBJ1-2	NA	TRBV10-3	CAISDPGQAYLYGYTF	TGTGCCATCAGTGATCCGGGACAAGCTTACCTCTATGGCTACACCTTC
NA	TRBJ1-5	TRBD1	TRBV19	CASSKRQGASNQPQHF	TGTGCCAGTAGTAAACGACAGGGGGCAAGCAATCAGCCCCAGCATTTT
few	TRBJ1-3	NA	TRBV19	CASSIPGSGNTIYF	TGTGCCAGTAGTATACCCGGGTCTGGAAACACCATATATTTT
NA	TRBJ1-6	NA	TRBV4-1	CASSQVGLAPLHF	TGCGCCAGCAGCCAAGTTGGCCTGGCACCCCTCCACTTT